One T cell receptor beta chain is described in this entry. Methods used by the authors: Nucleated cell counts were estimated from reference gene primer amplification. Data came from immunoSEQ multiplex PCR; TCRdb stores just in-frame clones and leaves some out. V, J and clone size are those of that table, while D and trimming were read from the DNA. The table shows around 150,000 clones, with approximately 79% occurring only once. Recruits, aged about 18 to 95 years, lived in 25 or so US areas. This entry comes from a study of blood T cell repertoires in COVID-19. Study summary: Collection of acute and convalescent COVID-19 samples took place in the United States, Italy and Spain. T cells, B-cell-depleted T cells, or PBMCs provided the cDNA or gDNA that served as material.

V lost 6 bases to trimming and J lost 8 bases; unmatched junction nucleotides: 13. In germline, CDR1 is SGHRS, CDR2 YFSETQ. The CDR3 is made up of 15 amino acids. V is TRBV5-1 and J is TRBJ2-5, with 10 bases lining up with TRBD2. This receptor was taken from a man over 45 who had recovered from COVID-19. Sequences were obtained from PBMCs or T cells enriched from blood (not recorded which). CDR3 nucleotides: TGCGCCAGCAAACCGGCTAGCGGGGGCCAGGCTACCCAGTACTTC. Protein product: CASKPASGGQATQYF.